This T cell receptor beta chain was documented in a study of blood T cell repertoires in COVID-19. Study at large: PBMCs, B-cell-depleted T cells, or T cells provided the cDNA or gDNA that made up the material.

The study recruited people aged about 18 to 95 years across approximately 23 US areas. Each participant's cohort was designated according to participant-reported clinical history. The table came from immunoSEQ multiplex PCR; TCRdb's copy has only in-frame clones and leaves some out. The table lists about 400,000 clones, roughly 86% of them singletons. Looked up from germline, CDR1 is SGHNT and CDR2 is YYREEE (reference sequence). The ends lost 2 bases at V and 6 bases at J; junction bases unmatched: 11. This CDR3 region has 17 residues. This sequence originates from a woman in her forties with acute COVID-19. Material: PBMCs or T cells enriched from blood (not recorded which). V usage is TRBV5-4 and J usage is TRBJ2-2, with 9 bases fitting TRBD2. The DNA for the CDR3 is TGTGCCAGCAGCTTTGGCGGCTTAGCGGGGGAGGCCGGGGAGCTGTTTTTT. This translates into CASSFGGLAGEAGELFF. Complete variable domain (other parts from reference TRBV5-4 and TRBJ2-2): ETGVTQSPTHLIKTRGQQVTLRCSSQSGHNTVSWYQQALGQGPQFIFQYYREEENGRGNFPPRFSGLQFPNYSSELNVNALELDDSALYLCASSFGGLAGEAGELFFGEGSRLTVL.